Shown below are 22 T cell receptor beta chains from a single sample sequenced in a study of T cell repertoires in cytomegalovirus infection. TCRdb recomputed calls from the reads with MiXCR, one row per CDR3 protein. The table lists around 230,000 distinct CDR3 sequences, less than 50% of them singletons, with over 45% in the top ten. What these receptors recognize is not known. Sequenced material: CD8+ T cells from cultured PBMCs, taken from culture after CMV antigen stimulation. Receptors were obtained from a human donor in good health (CMV status not recorded). Some clones in this sample may be carry-over from other donors' samples.

The chain has TRBV7-4 and TRBJ1-1, with D possibly matching TRBD1 (5 bases). There are 16 residues in the CDR3. The V gene's germline CDR1 is SGHVT and CDR2 SQSDAQ. V lost 4 bases and J 0 bases, leaving 15 bases between the germline ends. CDR3 region: CASSYGGNHMNTEAFF. The CDR3 bases are TGTGCCAGCAGCTACGGGGGGAATCACATGAACACTGAAGCTTTCTTT.

V and J are TRBV5-6 and TRBJ1-1; the D is unclear. Trimming left V 5 bases short and J 1 base short, with 9 bases between. Germline values: CDR1 SGHDT, CDR2 YYEEEE. The CDR3 runs to 13 residues. CDR3 sequence reads: CASRLRQNTEAFF. The CDR3 region has the DNA TGTGCCAGCAGGCTGAGACAGAACACTGAAGCTTTCTTT.

The V and J genes are TRBV28 and TRBJ2-7; tentatively, D is TRBD2 (6 bases). Germline CDR1 reads MDHEN; CDR2 reads SYDVKM. Trimming cost V 3 bases and J 7 bases, with 10 bases left between them. This CDR3 is built from 12 residues. CDR3 sequence (DNA): TGTGCCAGCAGTTTGGTCCGGGAGGAGCAGTACTTC. Translating gives CASSLVREEQYF.

CDR3 loop: CSARGGGRYTGELFF. The CDR3 coding sequence is TGCAGTGCTAGAGGGGGGGGACGGTACACCGGGGAGCTGTTTTTT. The J gene is TRBJ2-2, the V gene TRBV20-1; 7 positions agree with TRBD2. The CDR3 loop spans 15 amino acids. V dropped 1 base and J dropped 3; count of bases not matched to a gene: 5. Germline CDR1 and CDR2: DFQATT and SNEGSKA (reference sequence).

This clonotype appeared a few times. This chain joins TRBV20-1 and TRBJ1-2, with TRBD1 as a possible D gene (5 bases). The CDR3 has 13 residues. Trimming removed 5 bases from V and 2 bases from J, with 12 bases in between. Germline loops: CDR1 DFQATT, CDR2 SNEGSKA (reference sequence). The DNA of the CDR3 is TGCAGTGCTTTAGAGACAGAGAACTATGGCTACACCTTC. It codes for CSALETENYGYTF.

This clonotype was counted a few times. The chain couples TRBV19 to TRBJ1-1, with D unclear. The V end was cut by 8 bases, the J end by 4 bases, with 8 bases between. Germline values: CDR1 LNHDA, CDR2 SQIVND (reference sequence). This CDR3 is built from 11 residues. DNA of the CDR3: TGTGCCAGTCGAGTTAGCACTGAAGCTTTCTTT. Its protein is CASRVSTEAFF.

The rearrangement uses TRBV7-8 and TRBJ1-4, with D maybe TRBD1 (5 bases). The V and J ends lost 5 bases and 1 base respectively, with 14 bases between them. Germline CDR1 SGHVS, CDR2 FQNEAQ. CDR3 length: 16 amino acids. The CDR3 nucleotides are TGTGCCAGCAGCCCTCGGGCAGGGTTAACTAATGAAAAACTGTTTTTT. It encodes CASSPRAGLTNEKLFF. The variable domain in full, with the rest retrieved from reference TRBV7-8 and TRBJ1-4, is GAGVSQSPRYKVAKRGQDVALRCDPISGHVSLFWYQQALGQGPEFLTYFQNEAQLDKSGLPSDRFFAERPEGSVSTLKIQRTQQEDSAVYLCASSPRAGLTNEKLFFGSGTQLSVL.

This clonotype has more than one count but fewer than ten. The chain combines TRBV19 with TRBJ2-7, with 7 nucleotides matching TRBD1. CDR3 length: 14 residues. The V gene end was trimmed by 6 bases and the J gene end by 6 bases; junction bases not matched to a gene: 11. The germline V gene encodes CDR1 LNHDA and CDR2 SQIVND (reference sequence). The CDR3 loop reads CASSRRQGPSEQYF. In nucleotides, the CDR3 is TGTGCCAGTAGCCGACGACAGGGACCATCCGAGCAGTACTTC.

This chain links TRBV7-9 with TRBJ2-7, with D perhaps TRBD2 (7 bases). Per the germline V gene, CDR1 is SEHNR and CDR2 is FQNEAQ (reference sequence). V was shortened by 4 bases and J by 4 bases, with 20 bases between the two germline ends. The CDR3 has 16 amino acids. The CDR3 DNA follows: TGTGCCAGCAGCTACGAGGGGGGGGGAAAGGAATACGAGCAGTACTTC. Amino acid sequence: CASSYEGGGKEYEQYF.

This chain links TRBV10-3 with TRBJ1-1; 7 nucleotides agree with TRBD1. With V trimmed by 2 bases and J by 1 base, 7 bases remained unmatched. The CDR3 has 16 residues. The V gene's germline CDR1 is ENHRY and CDR2 SYGVKD. The CDR3 here is CAISEGRTGENTEAFF. The DNA of the CDR3 is TGTGCCATCAGTGAGGGACGGACAGGCGAGAACACTGAAGCTTTCTTT.

With regard to this clonotype: The germline gene is not matched at one end of the junction; a read error may be the cause. The rearrangement joins TRBV7-4 to TRBJ2-2, with D possibly being TRBD2 (5 bases). Germline V gives CDR1 SGHVT, CDR2 SQSDAQ. CDR3 size: 15 residues. CDR3 DNA: TGTGCCAGCACTATAGGTACATTGGAAACCGGGGAGCTTTTTTTT. The encoded protein is CASTIGTLETGELFF.

This clonotype has at least ten counts. This rearrangement joins TRBV7-8 to TRBJ2-1, with 10 bases lining up with TRBD1. The CDR3 covers 16 residues. CDR1 SGHVS and CDR2 FQNEAQ come from the germline V gene. The junction had 4 bases not matched to a gene; V was cut back by 5 bases and J by 0 bases. The CDR3: CASSPGTGVSYNEQFF. The CDR3 bases are TGTGCCAGCAGCCCAGGGACAGGGGTCTCCTACAATGAGCAGTTCTTC.

V and J are TRBV2 and TRBJ1-4; possible D gene TRBD1, 6 bases. V dropped 1 base and J dropped 7 bases, with 13 bases sitting between them. In germline, CDR1 is SNHLY, CDR2 FYNNEI. The CDR3 is 15 residues long. CDR3 nucleotide sequence: TGTGCCAGCAGTGAAGACCGACAGGCTGGTGAAAAACTGTTTTTT. It encodes CASSEDRQAGEKLFF.

This clonotype came up a few times. The chain carries TRBV5-1 and TRBJ2-1, with TRBD1 identical over 7 bases. Losses at the gene ends were 0 bases for V and 3 bases for J; bases not matched to a gene: 3. Germline V gene lookup returns CDR1 SGHRS and CDR2 YFSETQ. There are 15 residues in the CDR3. The CDR3 loop reads CASSLVPGGYNEQFF. CDR3 DNA: TGCGCCAGCAGCTTGGTCCCAGGGGGCTACAATGAGCAGTTCTTC.

This chain connects TRBV2 to TRBJ2-1, with D possibly TRBD1 on 6 matching bases. The CDR3 is 12 residues long. V was clipped by 9 bases and J by 0 bases, with 6 bases between them. CDR1 and CDR2 from the germline V gene are SNHLY and FYNNEI. The CDR3 DNA follows: TGTGCCAGAGGGGGCTCCTACAATGAGCAGTTCTTC. As protein: CARGGSYNEQFF.

In its sample, this clonotype was seen a few times. J is TRBJ2-5 and V is TRBV7-9; TRBD1 aligns across 7 bases. The germline gives CDR1 SEHNR, CDR2 FQNEAQ (reference sequence). The J segment lost 1 base and the V segment lost 5 bases, leaving 10 bases of the junction unmatched. The CDR3 has 16 residues. CDR3 sequence reads: CASSGKGQIPQETQYF. The CDR3 nucleotides are TGTGCCAGCAGCGGCAAGGGACAGATCCCCCAAGAGACCCAGTACTTC.

This clonotype has only a few counts. The V call is TRBV7-8, the J call TRBJ2-7; D gene unclear. The V gene lost 1 base and the J gene lost 4 bases, with 14 bases spanning the gap. The CDR3 is 15 residues long. The V gene's germline CDR1 is SGHVS and CDR2 FQNEAQ. The CDR3 protein is CASSLETWRVYEQYF. Written as DNA, the CDR3 is TGTGCCAGCAGCTTAGAGACGTGGAGAGTTTACGAGCAGTACTTC.

The chain joins TRBV5-1 to TRBJ2-7; D is unclear. The CDR3 spans 11 residues. Germline V gene sequence: CDR1 SGHRS, CDR2 YFSETQ. V lost 1 base, J lost 5 bases, and 4 bases lay in between. Here the CDR3 reads CASSLTHEQYF. The CDR3 coding sequence is TGCGCCAGCAGCTTGACCCACGAGCAGTACTTC.

V is TRBV7-3 and J is TRBJ2-2; D is possibly TRBD1 or TRBD2 (5 bases each). Germline CDR1 is SGHTA and CDR2 is FQGTGA. V lost 4 bases to trimming and J lost 5 bases, with 17 bases between them. The CDR3 totals 16 residues. Here the CDR3 DNA reads TGTGCCAGCAGCTCCTCGGACCTCGAGGGGACCGGGGAGCTGTTTTTT. It codes for CASSSSDLEGTGELFF. The full variable domain, with the rest looked up from reference TRBV7-3 and TRBJ2-2, is GAGVSQTPSNKVTEKGKYVELRCDPISGHTALYWYRQSLGQGPEFLIYFQGTGAADDSGLPNDRFFAVRPEGSVSTLKIQRTERGDSAVYLCASSSSDLEGTGELFFGEGSRLTVL.

This clonotype was observed a few times. V gene TRBV6-1 combines with J gene TRBJ2-4, with a possible D match to TRBD2 (6 bases). The V gene's germline CDR1 is MNHNS and CDR2 SASEGT. CDR3 length equals 14 residues. V lost 4 bases and J 6 bases, leaving 13 bases between the germline ends. CDR3 sequence (DNA): TGTGCCAGCAGTGTGACTTCGGGAGTAAACATTCAGTACTTC. Translation: CASSVTSGVNIQYF.

This clonotype has just a few counts. V gene TRBV29-1 combines with J gene TRBJ1-2; no firm D call. Trimming took 0 bases from V and 4 from J, leaving 9 bases between them. This CDR3 has 13 residues. From germline, CDR1 is SQVTM and CDR2 ANQGSEA. The CDR3 sequence is CSVEEPVGYGYTF. In DNA form, the CDR3 reads TGCAGCGTTGAAGAACCAGTTGGCTATGGCTACACCTTC.

The chain combines TRBV29-1 with TRBJ1-2; D not certain. Germline V gives CDR1 SQVTM, CDR2 ANQGSEA. This CDR3 contains 11 residues. With 6 bases removed from V and 2 bases from J, the gap between germline ends came to 7 bases. CDR3 DNA sequence: TGCAGCGTCGGGGTGAACTATGGCTACACCTTC. This encodes CSVGVNYGYTF.